A single sample gave rise to the 23 T cell receptor beta chains below, sequenced in a study of a mutant IDH1 vaccine in newly diagnosed glioma. These TCRs are of unknown antigen specificity. Stated time point: week 23, last vaccination. In the vaccine, a single dose held 300 ug of the mutant IDH1 20-mer peptide, along with topical imiquimod. Profiling relied on immunoSEQ multiplex PCR, and the TCRdb table lists in-frame clones only, not all of them. The table includes about 56,000 clones, more than 75% detected once. The source was PBMCs, collected from a glioma patient whose treatment included an IDH1 peptide vaccine. The receptors were sampled from a man aged 40-49 years with glioma.

The chain links TRBV19 to TRBJ2-7; TRBD1 aligns across 7 bases. Germline CDR1 and CDR2: LNHDA and SQIVND (reference sequence). Trimming took 6 bases from V and 3 from J; bases not matched to a gene: 17. The CDR3 sequence is 17 residues long. CDR3 protein: CASSIGGRGLGGYEQYF. Here the CDR3 DNA reads TGTGCCAGTAGCATCGGTGGAAGGGGGCTAGGAGGCTACGAGCAGTACTTC.

The chain couples TRBV7-3 to TRBJ2-2, with a possible D match to TRBD2 (5 bases). V lost 4 bases, J lost 8 bases, and 14 bases lay in between. This CDR3 spans 14 amino acids. CDR1 and CDR2 from the germline V gene are SGHTA and FQGTGA. The CDR3 region is CASSSGIMSGELFF. The CDR3 DNA sequence: TGTGCCAGCAGCTCCGGGATCATGTCGGGGGAGCTGTTTTTT.

This clone was seen just once. The rearrangement uses TRBV7-2 and TRBJ1-3; no definite D call. With 5 bases removed from V and 0 bases from J, the gap between germline ends came to 8 bases. Per the germline V gene, CDR1 is SGHTA and CDR2 is FQGNSA. This CDR3 spans 14 amino acids. The DNA of the CDR3 is TGTGCCAGCAGCCCGCAGTACTCTGGAAACACCATATATTTT. Translating gives CASSPQYSGNTIYF.

The rearrangement joins TRBV14 to TRBJ2-5; no clear D gene. The germline V gene encodes CDR1 SGHDN and CDR2 FVKESK. This CDR3 is 15 amino acids long. The V end was cut by 0 bases, the J end by 2 bases, with 10 bases between. The CDR3, as DNA: TGTGCCAGCAGCCAAGAAGAGGTTTTTCAAGAGACCCAGTACTTC. Its translation is CASSQEEVFQETQYF.

The rearrangement links TRBV5-1 to TRBJ2-2, with D possibly called TRBD1 or TRBD2 (5 bases each). The CDR3 spans 15 residues. The germline V and J ends were trimmed by 4 bases and 3 bases, with 13 bases remaining between them. Germline V gives CDR1 SGHRS, CDR2 YFSETQ. The CDR3 here is CASSRGRADTGELFF. In DNA form, the CDR3 reads TGCGCCAGCAGCCGGGGACGGGCTGACACCGGGGAGCTGTTTTTT. Variable domain in full (rest from reference TRBV5-1 and TRBJ2-2): KAGVTQTPRYLIKTRGQQVTLSCSPISGHRSVSWYQQTPGQGLQFLFEYFSETQRNKGNFPGRFSGRQFSNSRSEMNVSTLELGDSALYLCASSRGRADTGELFFGEGSRLTVL.

The CDR3, as DNA: TGCGCCAGCAGCTCAAGGACAGGGCCAGATACGCAGTATTTT. The encoded protein is CASSSRTGPDTQYF. This chain uses TRBV5-1 with TRBJ2-3; 8 positions agree with TRBD1. Germline V lookup: CDR1 SGHRS, CDR2 YFSETQ. Trimming took 3 bases from V and 4 from J; bases not matched to a gene: 4. This CDR3 spans 14 amino acids.

The chain has TRBV6-5 and TRBJ1-1; no reliable D call. The CDR3 runs 14 residues. The V end was cut by 4 bases, the J end by 5 bases, with 14 bases between. Germline lookup yields CDR1 MNHEY and CDR2 SVGAGI. CDR3 nucleotides: TGTGCCAGCAGTTCCTTCCCCGTTGGGACTGAAGCTTTCTTT. Translated, it gives CASSSFPVGTEAFF.

The chain combines TRBV7-9 with TRBJ2-5, with 12 bases identical to TRBD2. This CDR3 has 18 amino acids. Germline CDR1 and CDR2: SEHNR and FQNEAQ (reference sequence). The trim removed 3 bases at V and 9 bases at J, leaving 17 bases unmatched. The CDR3 sequence is CASSFDGTSGRRGASQYF. In DNA, the CDR3 is TGTGCCAGCAGCTTTGACGGAACTAGCGGGAGGAGGGGGGCGTCCCAGTACTTC.

This clone has just a few counts. The J gene is TRBJ1-2, the V gene TRBV5-4; D possibly corresponds to TRBD1 (6 bases). V was pared by 10 bases and J by 0 bases, with 16 bases between. Germline CDR1 SGHNT, CDR2 YYREEE (reference sequence). The CDR3 has 14 residues. CDR3 coding DNA: TGTGCCTATGGAGGGGGAGGGACTAACTATGGCTACACCTTC. Its translation is CAYGGGGTNYGYTF.

The chain joins TRBV7-8 to TRBJ1-6; TRBD1 is a possible D gene (5 bases). CDR1 is SGHVS and CDR2 is FQNEAQ in the germline V gene. Trimming removed 2 bases at V and 9 bases at J, with 11 bases between. CDR3 length equals 14 residues. CDR3 nucleotide sequence: TGTGCCAGCAGCTTATACAGGAGGAGTTCACCCCTCCACTTT. Residues: CASSLYRRSSPLHF.

This clone has only one observation. CDR3 nucleotide sequence: TGTGCCAGCAGCCCCCGACGGGAGACCCAGTACTTC. As protein: CASSPRRETQYF. This rearrangement joins TRBV7-2 to TRBJ2-5; D is unclear. Germline-derived CDR1 and CDR2 are SGHTA and FQGNSA. The CDR3 runs 12 residues. V lost 5 bases, J lost 5 bases, and 9 bases lay in between.

This chain joins TRBV7-9 and TRBJ2-7; D may be TRBD1 (6 bases). This CDR3 spans 13 amino acids. V shed 5 bases and J shed 0 bases, with 8 bases lying between them. CDR1 and CDR2 from the germline V gene are SEHNR and FQNEAQ (reference sequence). This CDR3 is CASSRQVSYEQYF. The CDR3 nucleotides are TGTGCCAGCAGCAGACAGGTCTCCTACGAGCAGTACTTC.

The gene calls are TRBV7-9 and TRBJ1-1, with 8 bases that match TRBD1. Trimming at V came to 5 bases and at J to 0 bases, leaving 11 bases not matched to a gene. Germline CDR1 and CDR2: SEHNR and FQNEAQ (reference sequence). The CDR3 covers 17 residues. Written as DNA, the CDR3 is TGTGCCAGCAGCACCGGACAGGGAGATATCATGAACACTGAAGCTTTCTTT. This gives the protein CASSTGQGDIMNTEAFF.

In regard to this clone: Compared with germline, one end of the junction differs, possibly owing to a read error. This chain uses TRBV7-7 with TRBJ2-2, with D uncertain. In germline, CDR1 is SSHAT, CDR2 FNYEAQ (reference sequence). There are 13 residues in the CDR3. CDR3 in DNA: TGTGCTAGCAGCTCCGACCCCACCGGGGAGCTGTTTTTT. Amino acid sequence: CASSSDPTGELFF.

This chain joins TRBV25-1 and TRBJ2-7; TRBD1 matches at 7 bases. This CDR3 contains 13 residues. The V gene end was trimmed by 8 bases and the J gene end by 2 bases; junction bases not matched to a gene: 6. CDR1 MGHDK and CDR2 SYGVNS come from the germline V gene. Written as DNA, the CDR3 is TGTGCCAGCGGCAGGGACAGAGCCTACGAGCAGTACTTC. This encodes CASGRDRAYEQYF.

Here the CDR3 DNA reads TGTGCCAGCAGTTTCTCCTACAATGAGCAGTTCTTC. Translated: CASSFSYNEQFF. This chain connects TRBV27 to TRBJ2-1; D call uncertain. Germline values: CDR1 MNHEY, CDR2 SMNVEV (reference sequence). The germline V and J ends were trimmed by 3 bases and 0 bases, with 0 bases remaining between them. This CDR3 spans 12 amino acids.

V is TRBV6-6 and J is TRBJ1-5, with D possibly being TRBD1 (6 bases). The V end lost 5 bases, the J end lost 4 bases, and 12 bases lay between the germline ends. The CDR3 runs 14 residues. From germline, CDR1 is MNHNY and CDR2 SVGAGI (reference sequence). CDR3 region: CASSQGLGNQPQHF. The CDR3 DNA sequence: TGTGCCAGCAGTCAGGGGTTAGGGAATCAGCCCCAGCATTTT.

The J gene is TRBJ2-7, the V gene TRBV7-2; possibly TRBD2 for D (5 bases). With 0 bases removed from V and 4 bases from J, the gap between germline ends came to 10 bases. CDR3 size: 14 residues. Germline loops: CDR1 SGHTA, CDR2 FQGNSA. CDR3 amino acids: CASSLAGAWYEQYF. DNA of the CDR3: TGTGCCAGCAGCTTAGCGGGAGCTTGGTACGAGCAGTACTTC.

CDR3 DNA sequence: TGTGCCAGCAGCGGGGACGCTAACTATGGCTACACCTTC. Translating it yields CASSGDANYGYTF. This chain links TRBV4-2 with TRBJ1-2; possible D gene TRBD1, 5 bases. The CDR3 extends over 13 amino acids. The V gene lost 5 bases and the J gene lost 0 bases, with 7 bases spanning the gap. Per the germline V gene, CDR1 is LGHNA and CDR2 is YNFKEQ.

CDR3 amino acids: CASSVVSAPEAFF. The CDR3 bases are TGTGCCAGCAGCGTAGTATCAGCGCCTGAAGCTTTCTTT. This chain uses TRBV9 with TRBJ1-1; no definite D call. Trimming removed 0 bases from V and 6 bases from J, with 9 bases in between. CDR1 and CDR2 (germline): SGDLS, YYNGEE. CDR3 length: 13 residues.

The V call is TRBV13, the J call TRBJ1-3, with D unclear. Deletions cut 2 bases from V and 2 bases from J, with 10 bases between. CDR1 and CDR2 from the germline V gene are PRHDT and FYEKMQ (reference sequence). This CDR3 contains 15 residues. CDR3 residues: CASSLTRGAGNTIYF. The CDR3 DNA sequence: TGTGCCAGCAGCTTAACTCGGGGAGCTGGAAACACCATATATTTT.

The chain employs TRBV4-2 and TRBJ2-7; D remains unclear. The V and J ends lost 1 base and 3 bases respectively, with 13 bases between them. This CDR3 region has 15 residues. Germline values: CDR1 LGHNA, CDR2 YNFKEQ. In DNA, the CDR3 is TGTGCCAGCAGCCAAGCGGGCGCCTTAAGCTACGAGCAGTACTTC. Translated, it gives CASSQAGALSYEQYF.

The chain links TRBV20-1 to TRBJ2-1; tentative D call: TRBD2 (5 bases). The CDR3 extends over 11 amino acids. Per the germline V gene, CDR1 is DFQATT and CDR2 is SNEGSKA (reference sequence). The CDR3 DNA reads TGCACCCCGGGATCCTACAATGAGCAGTTCTTC. It encodes CTPGSYNEQFF.